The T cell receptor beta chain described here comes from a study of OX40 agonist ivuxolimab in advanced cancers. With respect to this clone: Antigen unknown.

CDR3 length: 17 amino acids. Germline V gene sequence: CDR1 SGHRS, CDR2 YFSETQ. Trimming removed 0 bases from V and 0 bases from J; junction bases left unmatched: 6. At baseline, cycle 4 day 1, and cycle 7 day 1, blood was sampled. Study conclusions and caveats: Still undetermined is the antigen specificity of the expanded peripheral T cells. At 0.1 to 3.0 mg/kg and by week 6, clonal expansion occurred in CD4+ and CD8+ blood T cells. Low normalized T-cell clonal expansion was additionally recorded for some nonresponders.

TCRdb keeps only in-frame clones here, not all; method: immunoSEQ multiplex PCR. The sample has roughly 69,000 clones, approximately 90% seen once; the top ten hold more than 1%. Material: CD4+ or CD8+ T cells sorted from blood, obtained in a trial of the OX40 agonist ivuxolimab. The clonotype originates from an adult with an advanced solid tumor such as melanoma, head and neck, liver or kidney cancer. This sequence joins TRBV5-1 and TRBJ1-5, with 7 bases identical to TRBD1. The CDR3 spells CASSLVPGGGSNQPQHF. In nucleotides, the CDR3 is TGCGCCAGCAGCTTGGTTCCAGGGGGGGGTAGCAATCAGCCCCAGCATTTT.